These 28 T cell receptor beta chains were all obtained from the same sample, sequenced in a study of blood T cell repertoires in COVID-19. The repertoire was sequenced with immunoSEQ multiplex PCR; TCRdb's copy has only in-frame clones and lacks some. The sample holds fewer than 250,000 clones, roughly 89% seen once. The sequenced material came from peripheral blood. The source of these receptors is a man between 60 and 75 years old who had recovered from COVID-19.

CDR3 sequence: CASSLGQGAAAYEQYF. The CDR3 DNA reads TGCGCCAGCAGCCTGGGACAGGGGGCGGCCGCCTACGAGCAGTACTTC. V is TRBV5-1 and J is TRBJ2-7; 12 bases are shared with TRBD1. The V and J ends lost 4 bases and 2 bases, in that order; junction bases with no gene match: 7. Germline lookup yields CDR1 SGHRS and CDR2 YFSETQ. The CDR3 totals 16 residues.

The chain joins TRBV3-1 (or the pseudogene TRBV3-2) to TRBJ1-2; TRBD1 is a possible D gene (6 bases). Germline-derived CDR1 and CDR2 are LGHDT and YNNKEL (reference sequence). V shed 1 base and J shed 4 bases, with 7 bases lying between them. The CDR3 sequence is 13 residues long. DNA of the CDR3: TGTGCCAGCAGCCAAGTAGGGGGCTATGGCTACACCTTC. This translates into CASSQVGGYGYTF.

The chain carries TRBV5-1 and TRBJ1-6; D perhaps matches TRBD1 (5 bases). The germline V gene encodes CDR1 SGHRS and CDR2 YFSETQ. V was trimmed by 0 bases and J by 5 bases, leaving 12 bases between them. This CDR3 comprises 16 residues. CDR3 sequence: CASSLEGTLNNSPLHF. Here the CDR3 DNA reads TGCGCCAGCAGCTTGGAGGGGACTTTGAATAATTCACCCCTCCACTTT.

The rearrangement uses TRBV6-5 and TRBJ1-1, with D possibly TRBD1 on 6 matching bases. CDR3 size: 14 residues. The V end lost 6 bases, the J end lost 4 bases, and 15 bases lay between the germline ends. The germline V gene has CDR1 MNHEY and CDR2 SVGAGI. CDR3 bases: TGTGCCAGCAGCCCCAGGACAGTGACCACTGAAGCTTTCTTT. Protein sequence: CASSPRTVTTEAFF.

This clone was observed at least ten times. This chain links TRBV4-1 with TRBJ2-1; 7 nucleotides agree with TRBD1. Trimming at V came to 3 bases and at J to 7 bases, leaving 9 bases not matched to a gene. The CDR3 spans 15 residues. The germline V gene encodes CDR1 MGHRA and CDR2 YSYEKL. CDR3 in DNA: TGCGCCAGCAGCCAGGGCTACTACAGGGGAAATGAGCAGTTCTTC. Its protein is CASSQGYYRGNEQFF.

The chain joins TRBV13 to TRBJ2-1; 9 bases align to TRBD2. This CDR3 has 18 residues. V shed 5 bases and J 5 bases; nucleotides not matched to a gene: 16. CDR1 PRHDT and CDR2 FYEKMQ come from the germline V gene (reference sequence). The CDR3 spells CASSPSIYSGRVDNEQFF. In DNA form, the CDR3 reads TGTGCCAGCAGCCCCTCCATATATAGCGGGAGAGTCGACAATGAGCAGTTCTTC.

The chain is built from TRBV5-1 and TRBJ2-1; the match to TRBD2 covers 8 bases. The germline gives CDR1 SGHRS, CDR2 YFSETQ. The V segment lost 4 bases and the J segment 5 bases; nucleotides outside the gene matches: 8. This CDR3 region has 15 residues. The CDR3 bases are TGCGCCAGCAGCGAGATAGCGGGGTCCCACAATGAGCAGTTCTTC. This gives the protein CASSEIAGSHNEQFF.

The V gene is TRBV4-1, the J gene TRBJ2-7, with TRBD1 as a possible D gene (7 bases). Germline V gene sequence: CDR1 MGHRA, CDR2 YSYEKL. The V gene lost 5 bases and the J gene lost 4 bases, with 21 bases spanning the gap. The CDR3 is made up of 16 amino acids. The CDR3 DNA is TGCGCCAGCAGCAAAAAGGGGGCGTCGGGGGCGTACGAGCAGTACTTC. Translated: CASSKKGASGAYEQYF.

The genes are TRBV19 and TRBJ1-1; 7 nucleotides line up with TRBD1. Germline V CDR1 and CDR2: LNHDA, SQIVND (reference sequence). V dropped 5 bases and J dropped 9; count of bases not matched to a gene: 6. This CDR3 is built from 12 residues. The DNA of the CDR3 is TGTGCCAGTAGTGCAGACAGGGTGAAAGCTTTCTTT. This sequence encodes CASSADRVKAFF.

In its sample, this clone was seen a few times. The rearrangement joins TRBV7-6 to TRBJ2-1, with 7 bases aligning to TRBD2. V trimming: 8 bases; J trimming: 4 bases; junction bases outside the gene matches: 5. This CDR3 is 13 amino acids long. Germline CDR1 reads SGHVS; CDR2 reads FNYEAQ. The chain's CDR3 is CASGEGGYNEQFF. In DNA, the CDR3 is TGTGCCAGCGGGGAGGGTGGGTACAATGAGCAGTTCTTC.

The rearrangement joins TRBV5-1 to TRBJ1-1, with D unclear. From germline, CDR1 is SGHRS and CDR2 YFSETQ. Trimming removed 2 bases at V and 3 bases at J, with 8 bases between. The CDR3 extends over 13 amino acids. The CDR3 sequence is CASSFSGYTEAFF. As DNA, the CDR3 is TGCGCCAGCAGCTTCTCCGGGTACACTGAAGCTTTCTTT.

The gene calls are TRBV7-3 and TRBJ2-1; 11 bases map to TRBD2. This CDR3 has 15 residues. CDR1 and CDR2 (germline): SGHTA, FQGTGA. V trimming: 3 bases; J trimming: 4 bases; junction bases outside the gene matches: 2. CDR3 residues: CASSLGTSGYNEQFF. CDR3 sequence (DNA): TGTGCCAGCAGCTTGGGGACTAGCGGTTACAATGAGCAGTTCTTC.

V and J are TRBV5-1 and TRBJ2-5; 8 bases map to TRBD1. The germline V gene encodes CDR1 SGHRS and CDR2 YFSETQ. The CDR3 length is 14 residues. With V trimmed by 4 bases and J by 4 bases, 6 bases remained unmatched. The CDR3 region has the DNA TGCGCCAGCAGCCAAGGACAGGGTAGAGAGACCCAGTACTTC. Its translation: CASSQGQGRETQYF.

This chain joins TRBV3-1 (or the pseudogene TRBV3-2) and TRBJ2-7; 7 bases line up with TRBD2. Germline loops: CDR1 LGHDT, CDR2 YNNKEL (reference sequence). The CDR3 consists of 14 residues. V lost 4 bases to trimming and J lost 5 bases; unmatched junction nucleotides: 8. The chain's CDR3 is CASSRMGRVNEQYF. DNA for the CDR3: TGTGCCAGCAGCCGGATGGGGAGGGTCAACGAGCAGTACTTC.

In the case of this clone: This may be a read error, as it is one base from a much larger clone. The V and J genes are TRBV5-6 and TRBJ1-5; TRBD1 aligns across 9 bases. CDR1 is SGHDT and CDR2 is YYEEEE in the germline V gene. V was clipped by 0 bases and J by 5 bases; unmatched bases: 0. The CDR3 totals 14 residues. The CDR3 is CASSLGQGDQPQHF. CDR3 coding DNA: TGTGCCAGCAGCTTGGGACAGGGGGATCAGCCCCAGCATTTT.

CDR3 region: CSASGGGNYNEQFF. The CDR3 DNA is TGCAGTGCTAGTGGAGGGGGCAACTACAATGAGCAGTTCTTC. The rearrangement joins TRBV20-1 to TRBJ2-1, with D possibly matching TRBD1 (7 bases). CDR1 and CDR2 from the germline V gene are DFQATT and SNEGSKA (reference sequence). V was shortened by 3 bases and J by 3 bases, with 12 bases between the two germline ends. The CDR3 loop spans 14 amino acids.

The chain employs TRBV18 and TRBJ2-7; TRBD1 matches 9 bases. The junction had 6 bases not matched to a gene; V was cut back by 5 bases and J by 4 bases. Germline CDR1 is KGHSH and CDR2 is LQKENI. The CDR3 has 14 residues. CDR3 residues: CASSATGGMYEQYF. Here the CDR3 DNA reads TGTGCCAGCTCAGCGACAGGGGGGATGTACGAGCAGTACTTC. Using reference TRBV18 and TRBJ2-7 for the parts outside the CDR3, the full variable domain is NAGVMQNPRHLVRRRGQEARLRCSPMKGHSHVYWYRQLPEEGLKFMVYLQKENIIDESGMPKERFSAEFPKEGPSILRIQQVVRGDSAAYFCASSATGGMYEQYFGPGTRLTVT.

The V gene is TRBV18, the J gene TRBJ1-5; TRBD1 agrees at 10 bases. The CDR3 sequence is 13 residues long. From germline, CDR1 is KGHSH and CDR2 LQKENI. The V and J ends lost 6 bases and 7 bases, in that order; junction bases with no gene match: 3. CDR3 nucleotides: TGTGCCAGCTCCACGGACAGGGGGCAGCCCCAGCATTTT. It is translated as CASSTDRGQPQHF.

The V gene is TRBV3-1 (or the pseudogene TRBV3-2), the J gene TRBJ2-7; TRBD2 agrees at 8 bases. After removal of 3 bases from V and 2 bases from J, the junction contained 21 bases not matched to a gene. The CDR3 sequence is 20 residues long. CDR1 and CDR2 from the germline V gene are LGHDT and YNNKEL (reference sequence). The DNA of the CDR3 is TGTGCCAGCAGCCAGGGCCGGGGGGGAGGGCCAGTGAGCATCCCCTACGAGCAGTACTTC. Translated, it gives CASSQGRGGGPVSIPYEQYF.

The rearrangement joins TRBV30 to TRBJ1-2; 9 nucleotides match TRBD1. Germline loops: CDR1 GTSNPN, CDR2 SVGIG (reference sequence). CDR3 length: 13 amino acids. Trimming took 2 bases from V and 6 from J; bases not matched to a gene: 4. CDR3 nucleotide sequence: TGTGCCTGGAGTCATCGGACAGGGGATGGCTACACCTTC. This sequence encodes CAWSHRTGDGYTF. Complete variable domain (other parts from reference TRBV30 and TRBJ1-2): SQTIHQWPATLVQPVGSPLSLECTVEGTSNPNLYWYRQAAGRGLQLLFYSVGIGQISSEVPQNLSASRPQDRQFILSSKKLLLSDSGFYLCAWSHRTGDGYTFGSGTRLTVV.

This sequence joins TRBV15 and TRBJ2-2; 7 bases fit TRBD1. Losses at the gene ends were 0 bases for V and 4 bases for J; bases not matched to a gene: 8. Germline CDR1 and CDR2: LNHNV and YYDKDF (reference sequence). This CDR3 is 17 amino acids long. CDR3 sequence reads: CATSRDRGPRGTGELFF. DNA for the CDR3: TGTGCCACCAGCAGAGATAGGGGGCCTAGGGGCACCGGGGAGCTGTTTTTT.

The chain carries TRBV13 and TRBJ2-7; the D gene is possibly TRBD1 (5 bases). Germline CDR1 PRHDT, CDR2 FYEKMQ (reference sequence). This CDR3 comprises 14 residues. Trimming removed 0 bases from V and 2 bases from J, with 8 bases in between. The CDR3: CASSLGGPAYEQYF. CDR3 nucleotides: TGTGCCAGCAGCTTAGGGGGGCCCGCCTACGAGCAGTACTTC.

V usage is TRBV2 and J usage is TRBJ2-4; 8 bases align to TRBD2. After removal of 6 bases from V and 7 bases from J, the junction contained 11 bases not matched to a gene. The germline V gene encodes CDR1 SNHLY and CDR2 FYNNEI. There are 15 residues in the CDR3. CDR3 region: CASRGLEKGRNIQYF. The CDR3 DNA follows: TGTGCCAGCAGGGGACTAGAGAAGGGTAGGAACATTCAGTACTTC.

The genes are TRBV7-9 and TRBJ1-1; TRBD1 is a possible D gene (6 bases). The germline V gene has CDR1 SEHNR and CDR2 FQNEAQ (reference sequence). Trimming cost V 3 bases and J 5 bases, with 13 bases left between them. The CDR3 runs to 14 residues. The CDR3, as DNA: TGTGCCAGCAGCTTGAGTGGGACATTTACTGAAGCTTTCTTT. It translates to CASSLSGTFTEAFF. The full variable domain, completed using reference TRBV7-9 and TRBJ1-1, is DTGVSQNPRHKITKRGQNVTFRCDPISEHNRLYWYRQTLGQGPEFLTYFQNEAQLEKSRLLSDRFSAERPKGSFSTLEIQRTEQGDSAMYLCASSLSGTFTEAFFGQGTRLTVV.

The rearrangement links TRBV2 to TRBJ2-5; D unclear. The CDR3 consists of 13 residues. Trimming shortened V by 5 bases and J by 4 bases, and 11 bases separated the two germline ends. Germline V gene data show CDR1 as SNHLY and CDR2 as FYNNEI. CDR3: CASSRAPGETQYF. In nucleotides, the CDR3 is TGTGCCAGCAGTCGAGCGCCTGGAGAGACCCAGTACTTC.

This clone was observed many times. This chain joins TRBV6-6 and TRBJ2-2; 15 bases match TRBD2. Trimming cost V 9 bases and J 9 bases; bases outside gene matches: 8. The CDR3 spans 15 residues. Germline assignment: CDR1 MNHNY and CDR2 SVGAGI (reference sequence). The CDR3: CASIGTSGGHRELFF. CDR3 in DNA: TGTGCCAGTATCGGGACTAGCGGGGGGCACAGGGAGCTGTTTTTT.

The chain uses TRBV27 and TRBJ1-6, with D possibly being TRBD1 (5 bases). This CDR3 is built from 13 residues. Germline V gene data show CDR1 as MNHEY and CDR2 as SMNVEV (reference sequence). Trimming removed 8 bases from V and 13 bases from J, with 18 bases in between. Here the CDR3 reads CASSGQGLGPLHF. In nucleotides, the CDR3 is TGTGCCAGCTCCGGGCAGGGTTTGGGTCCCCTCCACTTT.

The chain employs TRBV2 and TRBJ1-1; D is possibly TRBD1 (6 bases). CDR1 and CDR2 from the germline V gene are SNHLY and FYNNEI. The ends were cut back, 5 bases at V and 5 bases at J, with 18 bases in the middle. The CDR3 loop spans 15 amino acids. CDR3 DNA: TGTGCCAGCAGTACTATGGGGCAGGGGTCGACTGAAGCTTTCTTT. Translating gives CASSTMGQGSTEAFF.